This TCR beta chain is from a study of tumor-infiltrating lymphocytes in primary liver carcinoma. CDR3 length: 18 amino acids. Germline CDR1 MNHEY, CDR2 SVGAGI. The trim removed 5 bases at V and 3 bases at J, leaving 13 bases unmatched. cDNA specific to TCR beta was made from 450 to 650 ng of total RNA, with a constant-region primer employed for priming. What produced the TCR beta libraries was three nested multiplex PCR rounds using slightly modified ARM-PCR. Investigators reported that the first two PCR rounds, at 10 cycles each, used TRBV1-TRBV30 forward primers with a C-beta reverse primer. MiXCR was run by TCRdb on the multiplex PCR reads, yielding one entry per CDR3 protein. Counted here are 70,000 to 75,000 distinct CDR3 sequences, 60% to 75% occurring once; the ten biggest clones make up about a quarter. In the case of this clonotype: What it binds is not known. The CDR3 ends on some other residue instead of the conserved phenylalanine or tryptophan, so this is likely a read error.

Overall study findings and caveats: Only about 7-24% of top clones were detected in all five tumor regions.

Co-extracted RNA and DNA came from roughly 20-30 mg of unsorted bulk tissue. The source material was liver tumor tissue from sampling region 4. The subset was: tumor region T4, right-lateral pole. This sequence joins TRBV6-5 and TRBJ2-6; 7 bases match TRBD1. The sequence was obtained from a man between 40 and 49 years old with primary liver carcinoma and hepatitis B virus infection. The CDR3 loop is CASSLWTGMKDGANVLTS. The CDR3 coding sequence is TGTGCCAGCAGTCTTTGGACAGGAATGAAAGATGGGGCCAACGTCCTGACTTCC.